This T cell receptor (beta chain) was observed in a study of cytomegalovirus exposure and HLA in healthy donors. Study findings and constraints: The authors judged a highly shared variant cluster likely a sequencing artifact.

Notes on this clone: Its antigen remains unknown.

V dropped 10 bases and J dropped 5; count of bases not matched to a gene: 12. This CDR3 spans 15 amino acids. CDR1 and CDR2 from the germline V gene are MNHNS and SASEGT. PCR employed 60 Vbeta and 13 Jbeta primers. Method: immunoSEQ multiplex PCR; TCRdb's copy keeps in-frame clones and lacks some. Its listing shows 150,000 to 200,000 clones. This sequence joins TRBV6-1 and TRBJ2-7; TRBD1 matches 12 bases. The source is a man in his thirties or forties in good health and CMV-seronegative. Sequenced material: PBMCs. The chain's CDR3 is CATHRWDRGLNEQYF. The CDR3 coding sequence is TGTGCCACCCATAGATGGGACAGGGGGCTGAACGAGCAGTACTTC.